The present entry profiles one T cell receptor (beta chain) with its context. This sample is part of a study of PD-1 blockade in classical Hodgkin lymphoma. Every single patient, without exception, relapsed after autologous stem cell transplantation, and brentuximab vedotin exposure varied. Generated by immunoSEQ multiplex PCR, the TCRdb table keeps only in-frame clones and is missing some. The sample contains approximately 61,000 clones, around 89% of which appear only once. Germline V lookup: CDR1 SNHLY, CDR2 FYNNEI. The CDR3 runs 13 residues. The ends were cut back, 4 bases at V and 5 bases at J, with 9 bases in the middle.

The chain uses TRBV2 and TRBJ1-5; the D gene is possibly TRBD1 (5 bases). Material: peripheral blood mononuclear cells (PBMCs), obtained at baseline. The receptor was isolated from a human donor with classical Hodgkin lymphoma. Here the CDR3 reads CASSVTEYQPQHF. CDR3 nucleotides: TGTGCCAGCAGTGTGACAGAATATCAGCCCCAGCATTTT. The full variable domain, its missing parts supplied by reference TRBV2 and TRBJ1-5, is EPEVTQTPSHQVTQMGQEVILRCVPISNHLYFYWYRQILGQKVEFLVSFYNNEISEKSEIFDDQFSVERPDGSNFTLKIRSTKLEDSAMYFCASSVTEYQPQHFGDGTRLSIL.